The clone carrying this TCR beta chain was seen only a few times. What it binds is unknown. TCRdb itself ran the PCR reads through MiXCR, one entry per CDR3 protein. The sample has 490,000 or so distinct CDR3 sequences, 25% seen once. The data belong to a study of molecular identifiers for immune sequencing clone quantification. The CDR3 extends over 13 amino acids. Trimming took off 3 bases at V and 6 bases at J, with 12 bases between the two ends. Germline values: CDR1 SGHAT, CDR2 FQNNGV. General study points: Among approximately 1 million naive cells, as was reported, spiked Jurkat TCR RNA from one cell was detectable.

This sequence was found in a human donor in good health. Some libraries in this study had Jurkat cell RNA spiked in. The chain is built from TRBV11-2 and TRBJ2-7, with TRBD2 as a possible D gene (6 bases). Sequencing was carried out using naive CD8+ T cells from blood, with Jurkat cell RNA spiked in. Subset denoted: FACS-sorted CD8+CD4-CCR7+CD45RA+ naive T cells. CDR3 bases: TGTGCCAGCAGCTTCCTCCTAGCGAGCGAGCAGTACTTC. It is translated as CASSFLLASEQYF.